This TCR beta chain was captured by sequencing in a study of blood T cells in healthy people across ages. Through a sample-barcoded 5' primer and a J-beta primer mix, a second PCR was run for about 7 to 12 cycles. Each cDNA molecule carried a tag from a template-switch adaptor that contained 12 random nucleotides. TCRdb reanalysed the 5' RACE reads using MiXCR and keeps one entry per CDR3 protein. The sample consists of hundreds of thousands of distinct CDR3 sequences, about 30% of them appearing once. There are a few counts of this clonotype. The antigen remains undetermined. Russia was home to the donors, healthy Caucasian individuals aged roughly 6 to 100. No fewer than 5.5 micrograms of total RNA were isolated from every sample. Germline V CDR1 and CDR2: SGHTA, FQGNSA. The CDR3 extends over 13 amino acids. Between the trimmed V and J ends, which lost 5 bases and 0 bases, there was a span of 5 bases.

Regarding the study as a whole: A strong correlation between TCR beta diversity and naive T cell percentage was seen.

The chain joins TRBV7-2 to TRBJ1-3, with D uncertain. Material for sequencing was blood. The receptor comes from an elderly woman in good health. The CDR3 coding sequence is TGTGCCAGCAGCGCAAGCTCTGGAAACACCATATATTTT. Translating it yields CASSASSGNTIYF.